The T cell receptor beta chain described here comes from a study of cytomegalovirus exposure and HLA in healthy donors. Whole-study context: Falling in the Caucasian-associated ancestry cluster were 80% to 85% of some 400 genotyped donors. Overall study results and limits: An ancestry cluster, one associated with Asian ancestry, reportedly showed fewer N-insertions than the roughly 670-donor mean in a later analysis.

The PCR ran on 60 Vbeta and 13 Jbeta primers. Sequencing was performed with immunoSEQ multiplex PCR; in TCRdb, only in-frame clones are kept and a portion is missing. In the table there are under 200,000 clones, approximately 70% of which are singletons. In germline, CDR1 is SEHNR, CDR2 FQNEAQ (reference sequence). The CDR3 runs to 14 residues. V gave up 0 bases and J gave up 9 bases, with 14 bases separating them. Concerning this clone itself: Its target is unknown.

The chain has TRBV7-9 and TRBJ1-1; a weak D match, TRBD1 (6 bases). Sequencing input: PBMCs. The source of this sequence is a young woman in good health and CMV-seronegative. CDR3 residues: CASSLATGGLKAFF. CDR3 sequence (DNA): TGTGCCAGCAGCTTAGCGACAGGCGGATTGAAAGCTTTCTTT.